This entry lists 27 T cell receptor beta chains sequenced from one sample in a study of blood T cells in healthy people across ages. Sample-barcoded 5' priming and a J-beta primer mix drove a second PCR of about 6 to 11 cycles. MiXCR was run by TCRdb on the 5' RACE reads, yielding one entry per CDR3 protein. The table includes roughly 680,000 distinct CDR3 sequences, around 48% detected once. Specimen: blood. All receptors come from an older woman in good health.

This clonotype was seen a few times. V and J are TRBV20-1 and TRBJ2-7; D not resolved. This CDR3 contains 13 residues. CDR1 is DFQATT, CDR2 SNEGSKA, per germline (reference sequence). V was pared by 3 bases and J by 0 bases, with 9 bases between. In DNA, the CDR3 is TGCAGTGCTAGTACCGGAAGCTCCTACGAGCAGTACTTC. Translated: CSASTGSSYEQYF.

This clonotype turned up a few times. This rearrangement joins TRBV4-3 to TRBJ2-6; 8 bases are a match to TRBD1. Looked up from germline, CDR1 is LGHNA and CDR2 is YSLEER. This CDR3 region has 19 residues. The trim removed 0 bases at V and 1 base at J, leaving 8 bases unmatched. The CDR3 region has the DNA TGCGCCAGCAGCCAAGACGCCTTCGACAGGGGTTCTGGGGCCAACGTCCTGACTTTC. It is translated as CASSQDAFDRGSGANVLTF.

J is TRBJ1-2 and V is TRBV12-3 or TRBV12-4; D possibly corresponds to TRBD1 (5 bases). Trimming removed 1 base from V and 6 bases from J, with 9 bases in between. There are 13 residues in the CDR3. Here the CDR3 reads CASSLVGPHGYTF. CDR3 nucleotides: TGTGCCAGCAGTTTAGTGGGACCACATGGCTACACCTTC.

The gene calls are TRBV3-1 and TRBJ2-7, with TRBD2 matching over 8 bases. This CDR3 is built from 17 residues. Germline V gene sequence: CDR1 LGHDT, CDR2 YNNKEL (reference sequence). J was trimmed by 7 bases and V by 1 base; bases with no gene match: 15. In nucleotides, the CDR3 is TGTGCCAGCAGCCAAGGCATCGGGGGGGAGGGCTACAATGAGCAGTACTTC. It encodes CASSQGIGGEGYNEQYF.

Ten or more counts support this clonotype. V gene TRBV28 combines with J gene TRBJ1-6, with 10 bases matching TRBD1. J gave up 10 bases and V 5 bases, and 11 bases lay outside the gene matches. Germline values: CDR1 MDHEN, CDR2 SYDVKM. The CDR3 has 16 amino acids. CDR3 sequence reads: CASSPEGQGDRSPLHF. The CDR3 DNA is TGTGCCAGCAGTCCTGAAGGACAGGGGGATCGATCACCCCTCCACTTT.

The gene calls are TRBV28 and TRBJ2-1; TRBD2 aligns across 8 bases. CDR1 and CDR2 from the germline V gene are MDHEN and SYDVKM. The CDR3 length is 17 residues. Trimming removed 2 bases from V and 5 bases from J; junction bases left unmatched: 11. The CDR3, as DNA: TGTGCCAGCAGTTTAGTCCCCGGGACTAGGGGAAACAATGAGCAGTTCTTC. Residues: CASSLVPGTRGNNEQFF. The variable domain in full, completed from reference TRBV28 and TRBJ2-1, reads DVKVTQSSRYLVKRTGEKVFLECVQDMDHENMFWYRQDPGLGLRLIYFSYDVKMKEKGDIPEGYSVSREKKERFSLILESASTNQTSMYLCASSLVPGTRGNNEQFFGPGTRLTVL.

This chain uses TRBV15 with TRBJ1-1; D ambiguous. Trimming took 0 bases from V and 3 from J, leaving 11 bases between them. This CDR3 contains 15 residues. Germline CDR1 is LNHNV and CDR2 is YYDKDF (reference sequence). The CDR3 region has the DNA TGTGCCACCAGCAGAGATCGAGTGCGGTACACTGAAGCTTTCTTT. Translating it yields CATSRDRVRYTEAFF.

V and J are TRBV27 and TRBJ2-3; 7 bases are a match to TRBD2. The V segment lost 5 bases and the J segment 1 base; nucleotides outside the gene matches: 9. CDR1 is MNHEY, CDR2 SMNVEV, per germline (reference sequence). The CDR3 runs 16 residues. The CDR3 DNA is TGTGCCAGCAGTAGCGGGGTGGGTTTGGGCACAGATACGCAGTATTTT. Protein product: CASSSGVGLGTDTQYF.

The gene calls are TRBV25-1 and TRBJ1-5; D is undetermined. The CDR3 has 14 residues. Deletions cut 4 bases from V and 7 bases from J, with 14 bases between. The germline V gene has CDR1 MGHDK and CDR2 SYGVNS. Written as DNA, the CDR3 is TGTGCCAGCAGTGGCGTGGGCCCCGGGCAGCCCCAGCATTTT. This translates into CASSGVGPGQPQHF.

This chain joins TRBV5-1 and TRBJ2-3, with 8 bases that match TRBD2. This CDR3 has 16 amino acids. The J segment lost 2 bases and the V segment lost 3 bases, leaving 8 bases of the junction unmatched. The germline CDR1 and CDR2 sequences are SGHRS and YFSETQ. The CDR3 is CASSYLAGGFTDTQYF. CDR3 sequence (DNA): TGCGCCAGCAGCTACCTTGCGGGAGGATTCACAGATACGCAGTATTTT.

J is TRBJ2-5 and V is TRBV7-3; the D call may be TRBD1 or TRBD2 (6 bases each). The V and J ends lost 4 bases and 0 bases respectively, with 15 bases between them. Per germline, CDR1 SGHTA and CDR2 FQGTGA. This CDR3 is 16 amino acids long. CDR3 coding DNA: TGTGCCAGCAGCTCCCGGAGGGGGTCAGACCAAGAGACCCAGTACTTC. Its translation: CASSSRRGSDQETQYF. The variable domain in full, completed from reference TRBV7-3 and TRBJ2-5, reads GAGVSQTPSNKVTEKGKYVELRCDPISGHTALYWYRQSLGQGPEFLIYFQGTGAADDSGLPNDRFFAVRPEGSVSTLKIQRTERGDSAVYLCASSSRRGSDQETQYFGPGTRLLVL.

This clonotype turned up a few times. CDR3 sequence: CASSQQPGLAGARTGELFF. For the CDR3, the DNA is TGCGCCAGCAGCCAACAACCGGGACTAGCGGGAGCGCGGACCGGGGAGCTGTTTTTT. This chain connects TRBV4-3 to TRBJ2-2; 14 nucleotides line up with TRBD2. Trimming took 2 bases from V and 5 from J; bases not matched to a gene: 10. CDR3 length: 19 amino acids. Germline assignment: CDR1 LGHNA and CDR2 YSLEER.

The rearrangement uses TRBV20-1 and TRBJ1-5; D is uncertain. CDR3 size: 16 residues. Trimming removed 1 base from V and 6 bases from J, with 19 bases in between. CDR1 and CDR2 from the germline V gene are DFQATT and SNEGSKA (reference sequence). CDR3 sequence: CSARAAGLTEGQPQHF. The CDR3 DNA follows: TGCAGTGCTAGAGCTGCTGGACTCACGGAGGGTCAGCCCCAGCATTTT.

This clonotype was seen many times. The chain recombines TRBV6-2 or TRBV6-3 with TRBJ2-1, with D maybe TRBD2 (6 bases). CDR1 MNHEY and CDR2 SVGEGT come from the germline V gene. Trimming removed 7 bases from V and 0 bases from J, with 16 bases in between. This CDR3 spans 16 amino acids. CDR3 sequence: CASNPGGLTSYNEQFF. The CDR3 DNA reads TGTGCCAGCAACCCAGGAGGGCTAACCTCCTACAATGAGCAGTTCTTC.

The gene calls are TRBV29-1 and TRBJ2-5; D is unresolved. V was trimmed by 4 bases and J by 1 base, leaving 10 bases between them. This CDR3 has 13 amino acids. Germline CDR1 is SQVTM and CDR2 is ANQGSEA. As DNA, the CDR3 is TGCAGCGTTGGTGTGGGGTCCCAAGAGACCCAGTACTTC. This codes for CSVGVGSQETQYF.

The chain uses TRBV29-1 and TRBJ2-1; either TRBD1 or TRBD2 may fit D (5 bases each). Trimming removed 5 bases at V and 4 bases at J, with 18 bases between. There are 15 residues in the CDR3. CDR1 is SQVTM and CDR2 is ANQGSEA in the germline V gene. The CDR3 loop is CSVLGDLESYNEQFF. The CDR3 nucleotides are TGCAGCGTTCTGGGGGACCTGGAATCGTACAATGAGCAGTTCTTC.

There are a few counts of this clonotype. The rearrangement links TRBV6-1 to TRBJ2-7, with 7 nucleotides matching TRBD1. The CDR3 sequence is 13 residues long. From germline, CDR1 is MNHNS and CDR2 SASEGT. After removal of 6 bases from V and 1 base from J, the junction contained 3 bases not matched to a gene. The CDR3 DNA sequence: TGTGCCAGCAGGACGGGACAGTCCTACGAGCAGTACTTC. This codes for CASRTGQSYEQYF.

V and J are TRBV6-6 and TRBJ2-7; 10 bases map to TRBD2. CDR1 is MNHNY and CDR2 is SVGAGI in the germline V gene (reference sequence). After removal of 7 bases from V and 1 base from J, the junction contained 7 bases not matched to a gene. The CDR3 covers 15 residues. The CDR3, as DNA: TGTGCCAGCACCGGGACTAGCGTTCGGTCCTACGAGCAGTACTTC. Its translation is CASTGTSVRSYEQYF.

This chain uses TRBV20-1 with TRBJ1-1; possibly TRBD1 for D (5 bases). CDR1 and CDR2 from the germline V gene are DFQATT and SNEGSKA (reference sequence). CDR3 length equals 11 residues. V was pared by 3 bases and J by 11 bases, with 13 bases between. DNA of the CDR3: TGCAGTGCTAGCCCGGCCGGGGGGGCTTTCTTT. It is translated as CSASPAGGAFF.

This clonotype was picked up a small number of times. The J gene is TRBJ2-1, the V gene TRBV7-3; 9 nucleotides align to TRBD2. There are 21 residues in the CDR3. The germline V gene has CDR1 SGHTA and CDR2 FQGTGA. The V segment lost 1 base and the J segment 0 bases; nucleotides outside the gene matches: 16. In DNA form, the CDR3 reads TGTGCCAGCAGCTTAAATGGCTTAGGGCTAGCGGGGACGCCCTCCTACAATGAGCAGTTCTTC. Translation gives CASSLNGLGLAGTPSYNEQFF. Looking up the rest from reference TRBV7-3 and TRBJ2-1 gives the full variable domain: GAGVSQTPSNKVTEKGKYVELRCDPISGHTALYWYRQSLGQGPEFLIYFQGTGAADDSGLPNDRFFAVRPEGSVSTLKIQRTERGDSAVYLCASSLNGLGLAGTPSYNEQFFGPGTRLTVL.

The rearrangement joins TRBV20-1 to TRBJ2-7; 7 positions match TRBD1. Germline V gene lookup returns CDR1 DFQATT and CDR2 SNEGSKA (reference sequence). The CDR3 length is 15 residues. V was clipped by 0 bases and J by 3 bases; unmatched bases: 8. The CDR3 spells CSARDKDRSHYEQYF. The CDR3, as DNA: TGCAGTGCTAGAGATAAGGACAGGTCCCACTACGAGCAGTACTTC.

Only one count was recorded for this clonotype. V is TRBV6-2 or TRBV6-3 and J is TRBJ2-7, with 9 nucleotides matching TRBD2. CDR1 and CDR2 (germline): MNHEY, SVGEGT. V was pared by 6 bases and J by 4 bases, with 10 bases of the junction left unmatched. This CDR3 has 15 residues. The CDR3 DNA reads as TGTGCCAGCAGCGGGCCCGGGACTAGCAGATACGAGCAGTACTTC. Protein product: CASSGPGTSRYEQYF.

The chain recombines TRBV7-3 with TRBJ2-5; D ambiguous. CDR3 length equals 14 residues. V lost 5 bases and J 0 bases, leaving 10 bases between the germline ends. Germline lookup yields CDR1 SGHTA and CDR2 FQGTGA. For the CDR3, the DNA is TGTGCCAGCAGCCCTTCTCCCAACCAAGAGACCCAGTACTTC. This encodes CASSPSPNQETQYF.

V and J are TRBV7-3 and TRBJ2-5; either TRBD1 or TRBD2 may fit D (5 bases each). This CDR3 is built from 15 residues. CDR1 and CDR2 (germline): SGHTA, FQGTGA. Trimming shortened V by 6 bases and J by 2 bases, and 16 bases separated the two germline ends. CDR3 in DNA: TGTGCCAGCAGTTCTTCTCGGGACGGACAAGAGACCCAGTACTTC. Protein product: CASSSSRDGQETQYF. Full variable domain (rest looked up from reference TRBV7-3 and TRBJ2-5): GAGVSQTPSNKVTEKGKYVELRCDPISGHTALYWYRQSLGQGPEFLIYFQGTGAADDSGLPNDRFFAVRPEGSVSTLKIQRTERGDSAVYLCASSSSRDGQETQYFGPGTRLLVL.

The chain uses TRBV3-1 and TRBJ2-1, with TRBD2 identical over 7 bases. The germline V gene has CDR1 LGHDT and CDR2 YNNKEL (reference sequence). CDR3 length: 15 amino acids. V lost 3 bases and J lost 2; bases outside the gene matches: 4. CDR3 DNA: TGTGCCAGCAGCCAGTGGACTAGTCCCTACAATGAGCAGTTCTTC. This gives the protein CASSQWTSPYNEQFF.

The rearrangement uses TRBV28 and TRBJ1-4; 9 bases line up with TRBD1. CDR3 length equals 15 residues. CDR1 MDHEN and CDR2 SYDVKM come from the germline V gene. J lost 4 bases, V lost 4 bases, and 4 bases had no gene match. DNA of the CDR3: TGTGCCAGCAGTTCTCGGACAGGGGATAATGAAAAACTGTTTTTT. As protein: CASSSRTGDNEKLFF.

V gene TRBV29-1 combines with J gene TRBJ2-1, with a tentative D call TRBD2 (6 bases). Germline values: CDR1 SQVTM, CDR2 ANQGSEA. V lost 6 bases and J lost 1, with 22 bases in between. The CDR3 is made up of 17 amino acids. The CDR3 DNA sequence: TGCAGCGTATCCGGGACTTCTTACACCACGTCCTACAATGAGCAGTTCTTC. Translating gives CSVSGTSYTTSYNEQFF.